A single sample is the source of the 3 T cell receptor beta chains below, sequenced in a study of shared clonotypes between healthy human individuals. Generated by immunoSEQ multiplex PCR, the TCRdb table keeps only in-frame clones and is missing some. The sample lists a few million clones, 85% to 95% occurring once. Sequencing was carried out using naive CD4+ T cells from PBMCs. Subset noted: CD45RA+ positively selected. Receptors were obtained from a man between 18 and 29 years old in good health. Some clones in this sample may be carry-over from other donors' samples.

The V and J genes are TRBV2 and TRBJ2-1; D may match TRBD1 or TRBD2 (5 bases each). Trimming stripped 8 bases from V and 5 bases from J, with 13 bases between. The CDR3 totals 13 residues. Per the germline V gene, CDR1 is SNHLY and CDR2 is FYNNEI. CDR3 nucleotide sequence: TGTGCCAGCTCCTACGGGACCGACAATGAGCAGTTCTTC. Encoded protein: CASSYGTDNEQFF.

Comment on this clone: Additional DNA sequences in this sample encode the identical CDR3. The CDR3 DNA is TGTGCCAGCAGCTTTTGGGGTTACGAGCAGTACTTC. Amino acids: CASSFWGYEQYF. The chain couples TRBV5-6 to TRBJ2-7; no clear D. The germline V gene has CDR1 SGHDT and CDR2 YYEEEE. This CDR3 contains 12 residues. V lost 2 bases and J lost 4, with 7 bases in between.

This clone was recorded only once. The chain couples TRBV5-1 to TRBJ2-7, with D tentatively TRBD1 or TRBD2 (5 bases each). The CDR3 is 16 residues long. Deletions cut 4 bases from V and 5 bases from J, with 22 bases between. Germline V gene sequence: CDR1 SGHRS, CDR2 YFSETQ. This chain's CDR3 is CASSPGPVNRPHEQYF. CDR3 nucleotides: TGCGCCAGCAGCCCGGGACCCGTAAACCGACCTCACGAGCAGTACTTC.